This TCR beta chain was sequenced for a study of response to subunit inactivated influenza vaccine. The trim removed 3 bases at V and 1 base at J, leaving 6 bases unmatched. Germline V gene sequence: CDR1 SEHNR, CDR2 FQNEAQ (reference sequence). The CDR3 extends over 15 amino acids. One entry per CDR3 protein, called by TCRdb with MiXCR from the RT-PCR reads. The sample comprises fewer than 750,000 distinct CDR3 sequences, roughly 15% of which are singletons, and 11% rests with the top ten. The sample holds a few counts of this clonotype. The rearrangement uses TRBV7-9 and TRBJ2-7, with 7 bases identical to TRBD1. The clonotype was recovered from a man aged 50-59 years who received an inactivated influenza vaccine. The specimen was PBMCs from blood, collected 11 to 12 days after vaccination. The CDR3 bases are TGTGCCAGCAGCTTCCGACAGGGAAAATCCTACGAGCAGTACTTC. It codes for CASSFRQGKSYEQYF.